The T cell receptor (beta chain) under discussion was sequenced for a study of blood T cell repertoires in COVID-19 (dated by TCRdb to the early 2020s). In terms of the full investigation: Collaborator samples came from the United States, Italy and Spain and covered acute and convalescent phases of COVID-19. The prospective study material was composed of cDNA or gDNA derived from T cells, B-cell-depleted T cells, or PBMCs. Subjects who had been exposed to COVID-19, were actively infected with it, or had recovered from it provided the deeply sampled blood TCRbeta repertoires that made up the dataset. The repertoires were released in a freely available public database intended as a resource for research on the immune response to SARS-CoV-2. The samples were drawn from the first 160 participants of the ongoing ImmuneRACE study and from 950 to 1,500 subjects provided by 6 global collaborators. The sample metadata nearly always contained a de-identified subject ID, COVID-19 status, age in years and sex. Where available, HLA class I and class II types were obtained from metadata supplied by the sample provider rather than from assay-based typing.

The CDR3, from cysteine to phenylalanine, totals 13 residues. The entry retains the CDR3 DNA only, 39 bases that are in frame from base 1. According to the germline V gene, CDR1 reads SNHLY and CDR2 reads FYNNEI. A distance of 12 bases separates the germline ends of V and J, which lose 7 bases and 2 bases respectively. In the case of this clone: It has no known antigen specificity. Base qualities are not recorded, but no much larger clone differs from it by a single base.

Collaborating institutions collected whole blood in K2EDTA tubes following their own protocols. Collaborator samples were shipped for TCRbeta analysis as frozen whole blood, isolated PBMCs, or DNA extracted from either sample type. On the study overall, not on this receptor specifically: The amount of clinical and demographic metadata varied by source and participant and was provided uncurated.

The immunoSEQ Assay, a bias-controlled multiplex PCR, was used to amplify TCRbeta CDR3 regions from genomic DNA. Per the authors' processing: Within the assay, amplification of reference gene primers was used to estimate how many nucleated cells each sample contained. Sequence reads were collapsed and filtered to measure the absolute abundance of every unique TCRbeta CDR3 rearrangement. Productive Simpson clonality was computed per sample as the square root of Simpson's diversity index over productive rearrangements. Imported from immuneACCESS, the table was reduced by TCRdb to in-frame sequences with V and J called. These copies leave out some clones; in studies compared against another copy, an unresolved V gene accounts for under half, and the cause of the remainder is not known. That table furnishes V, J and clone size, whereas the DNA furnished D and trimming. A total of under 250,000 clones appear in this sample, approximately 80% of them only once. The ten largest make up 5.5% to 7.5% of the sample.

This TCR derives from a woman aged 60-75 years with active or convalescent COVID-19. Input material: peripheral blood. The chain was built from TRBV2 and TRBJ2-7; the D region possibly corresponds to TRBD1 (6 bases align). The CDR3 sequence is CASNREGTYEQYF. The bases read TGTGCCAGCAACAGGGAAGGAACCTACGAGCAGTACTTC.